The following is a T cell receptor beta chain sequence with its context. These data are taken from a study of shared clonotypes between healthy human individuals. Profiled with immunoSEQ multiplex PCR; TCRdb holds only in-frame clones, not every one. Found here are roughly 380,000 clones, approximately 96% of them singletons; the top ten hold approximately 0.3%. The CDR3 length is 12 residues. Germline CDR1 SGHVS, CDR2 FNYEAQ. Trimming took off 2 bases at V and 8 bases at J, with 6 bases between the two ends. The gene calls are TRBV7-6 and TRBJ1-4; tentative D call: TRBD1 (5 bases). The receptor comes from a man aged 30-40 years in good health. The sample taken for sequencing was memory CD8+ T cells sorted from blood. Regarding subset: CD45RO+ cells pooled with CCR7-negative TemRA cells. DNA for the CDR3: TGTGCCAGCAGCTTATGGGGGGAAAAACTGTTTTTT. It encodes CASSLWGEKLFF.